The clone carrying this T cell receptor beta chain came up many times. Its antigen is still unknown. This sample is drawn from a study of blood T cells in healthy people across ages. Every donor provided approximately 10 milliliters of peripheral blood. There are 15 residues in the CDR3. With V trimmed by 6 bases and J by 0 bases, 5 bases remained unmatched. Germline V lookup: CDR1 MNHEY, CDR2 SVGEGT. Regarding the study as a whole: Roughly linear age-related decline in beta diversity appeared, significant by age approximately 41.

A second PCR of about 7 to 11 cycles used a sample-barcoded 5' primer and a J-beta primer mix. TCRdb processed the 5' RACE reads anew with MiXCR; each CDR3 protein has one entry. Of 780,000 or so distinct CDR3 sequences in the sample, roughly 25% are singletons; the top ten hold under 4.5%. These data were likewise used in another study, on T cells of mothers and their children.

The V call is TRBV6-2 or TRBV6-3, the J call TRBJ2-3; 8 bases match TRBD1. This TCR was recovered from a boy aged 5-17 years in good health. The sequencing sample was made of blood. The DNA of the CDR3 is TGTGCCAGCAGCCGGGGACAGGACAGCACAGATACGCAGTATTTT. This sequence encodes CASSRGQDSTDTQYF.